This T cell receptor (beta chain) was captured in a study of OX40 agonist ivuxolimab in advanced cancers. Study as a whole: The patients got ivuxolimab, which is an agonistic anti-OX40 (CD134) antibody. Earlier treatment with anti-PD-1, anti-PD-L1 or anti-CTLA-4 was permitted, and around 36% had received some.

TCRdb's copy holds only in-frame clones and misses some; the assay was immunoSEQ multiplex PCR. The table shows some 69,000 clones, with 90% occurring only once. V lost 6 bases and J 7 bases, leaving 18 bases between the germline ends. This CDR3 contains 14 residues. Per germline, CDR1 MNHEY and CDR2 SVGAGI. Study findings and constraints: In the 0.1 to 3.0 mg/kg range, CD4+ and CD8+ blood T cells had expanded clonally by week 6. More expanded clones were seen, on average, in CD8+ T cells than in CD4+.

In this sample, this clone turned up once. The antigen remains unidentified. This chain links TRBV6-5 with TRBJ2-5, with D possibly being TRBD2 (6 bases). The sample here was CD4+ or CD8+ T cells sorted from blood, taken in a trial of the OX40 agonist ivuxolimab. The TCR originated in an adult with an advanced solid tumor such as melanoma, head and neck, liver or kidney cancer. The CDR3 region is CASRPPGLLSTQYF. The DNA of the CDR3 is TGTGCCAGCAGACCACCGGGACTCTTATCGACCCAGTACTTC.